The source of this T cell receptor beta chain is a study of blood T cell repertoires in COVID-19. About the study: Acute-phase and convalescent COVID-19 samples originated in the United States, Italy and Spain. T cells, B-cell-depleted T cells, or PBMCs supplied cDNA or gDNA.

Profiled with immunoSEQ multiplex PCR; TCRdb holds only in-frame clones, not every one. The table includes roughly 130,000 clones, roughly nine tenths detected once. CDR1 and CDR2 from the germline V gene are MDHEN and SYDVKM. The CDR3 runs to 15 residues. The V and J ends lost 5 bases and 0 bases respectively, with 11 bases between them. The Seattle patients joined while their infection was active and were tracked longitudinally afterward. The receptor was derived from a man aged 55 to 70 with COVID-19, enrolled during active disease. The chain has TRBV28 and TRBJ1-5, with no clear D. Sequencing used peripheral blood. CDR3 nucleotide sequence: TGTGCCAGCAGTCAGACTATTTATAGCAATCAGCCCCAGCATTTT. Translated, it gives CASSQTIYSNQPQHF.